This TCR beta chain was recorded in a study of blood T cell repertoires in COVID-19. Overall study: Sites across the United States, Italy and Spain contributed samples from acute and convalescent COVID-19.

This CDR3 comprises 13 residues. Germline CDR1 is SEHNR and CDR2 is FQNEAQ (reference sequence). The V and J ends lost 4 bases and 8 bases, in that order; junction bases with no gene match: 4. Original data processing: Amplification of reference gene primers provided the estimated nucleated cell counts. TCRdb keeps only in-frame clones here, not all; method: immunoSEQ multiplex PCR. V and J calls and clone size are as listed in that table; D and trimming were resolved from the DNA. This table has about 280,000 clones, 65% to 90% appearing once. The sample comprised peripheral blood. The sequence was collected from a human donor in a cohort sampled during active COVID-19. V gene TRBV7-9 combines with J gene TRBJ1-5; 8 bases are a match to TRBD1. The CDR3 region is CASSYSGGKPQHF. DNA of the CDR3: TGTGCCAGCAGCTACTCAGGGGGCAAGCCCCAGCATTTT.